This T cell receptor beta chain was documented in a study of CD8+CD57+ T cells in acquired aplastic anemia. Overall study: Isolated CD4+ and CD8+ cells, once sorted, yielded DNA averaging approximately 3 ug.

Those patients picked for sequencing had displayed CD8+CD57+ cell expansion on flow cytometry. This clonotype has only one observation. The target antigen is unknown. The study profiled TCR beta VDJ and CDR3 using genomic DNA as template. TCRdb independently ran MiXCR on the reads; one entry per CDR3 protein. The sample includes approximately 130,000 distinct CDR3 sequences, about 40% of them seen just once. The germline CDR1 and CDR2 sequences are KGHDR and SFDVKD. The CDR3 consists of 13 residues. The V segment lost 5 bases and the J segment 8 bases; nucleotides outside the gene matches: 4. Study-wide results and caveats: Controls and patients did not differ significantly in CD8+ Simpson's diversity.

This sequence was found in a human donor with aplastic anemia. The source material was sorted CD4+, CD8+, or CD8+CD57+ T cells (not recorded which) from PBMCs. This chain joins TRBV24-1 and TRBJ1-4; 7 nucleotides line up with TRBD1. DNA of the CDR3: TGTGCCACCAGTGTGAACAGGGGCGAAAAACTGTTTTTT. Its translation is CATSVNRGEKLFF.